These 27 T cell receptor beta chains originate from one sample sequenced in a study of lymphopenia after photon versus proton radiotherapy. Profiled with immunoSEQ multiplex PCR; TCRdb holds only in-frame clones, not every one. The table records roughly 30,000 clones, around 85% of them present only once. Sequenced material: peripheral blood, taken from a patient treated with photon-based radiotherapy. All receptors come from a middle-aged man with gastric cancer.

The chain carries TRBV19 and TRBJ1-6, with D tentatively TRBD1 (6 bases). Germline CDR1 reads LNHDA; CDR2 reads SQIVND (reference sequence). This CDR3 contains 13 residues. V lost 7 bases and J 7 bases, leaving 11 bases between the germline ends. The CDR3 sequence is CASMARGNSPLHF. The CDR3, as DNA: TGTGCCAGTATGGCCAGGGGAAATTCACCCCTCCACTTT.

The chain combines TRBV10-3 with TRBJ2-5; 9 positions match TRBD2. J gave up 7 bases and V 7 bases, and 4 bases lay outside the gene matches. CDR1 ENHRY and CDR2 SYGVKD come from the germline V gene. The CDR3 has 12 amino acids. CDR3 coding DNA: TGTGCCATCAAACCGGGACTAGCGACCCAGTACTTC. Amino acids: CAIKPGLATQYF.

DNA for the CDR3: TGCGCCAGCACCAGGGCCTACATGAACACTGAAGCTTTCTTT. The encoded protein is CASTRAYMNTEAFF. The chain recombines TRBV5-1 with TRBJ1-1; possibly TRBD1 for D (5 bases). Germline V gene lookup returns CDR1 SGHRS and CDR2 YFSETQ. This CDR3 has 14 amino acids. The V end was cut by 6 bases, the J end by 0 bases, with 12 bases between.

V is TRBV4-3 and J is TRBJ2-7; D gene uncertain. The CDR3 is 15 amino acids. V was cut by 0 bases and J by 0 bases, with 9 bases left in between. CDR1 and CDR2 from the germline V gene are LGHNA and YSLEER. The CDR3 region is CASSQEAPASYEQYF. For the CDR3, the DNA is TGCGCCAGCAGCCAAGAGGCTCCAGCCTCCTACGAGCAGTACTTC.

The CDR3 is CATSSTPGAAETQYF. Written as DNA, the CDR3 is TGTGCCACCAGCAGTACCCCAGGGGCGGCAGAGACCCAGTACTTC. The chain carries TRBV15 and TRBJ2-5, with a possible D match to TRBD1 (6 bases). Germline V lookup: CDR1 LNHNV, CDR2 YYDKDF (reference sequence). Trimming shortened V by 3 bases and J by 4 bases, and 15 bases separated the two germline ends. The CDR3 runs 15 residues.

This clone was seen a single time. The chain recombines TRBV5-1 with TRBJ1-4; D call uncertain. CDR1 SGHRS and CDR2 YFSETQ come from the germline V gene. This CDR3 has 17 residues. V dropped 3 bases and J dropped 0 bases, with 15 bases sitting between them. CDR3: CASSYLGAVTTNEKLFF. In DNA, the CDR3 is TGCGCCAGCAGCTATCTGGGCGCGGTCACAACTAATGAAAAACTGTTTTTT. Using reference TRBV5-1 and TRBJ1-4 for the parts outside the CDR3, the full variable domain is KAGVTQTPRYLIKTRGQQVTLSCSPISGHRSVSWYQQTPGQGLQFLFEYFSETQRNKGNFPGRFSGRQFSNSRSEMNVSTLELGDSALYLCASSYLGAVTTNEKLFFGSGTQLSVL.

The chain employs TRBV5-1 and TRBJ2-2; D gene uncertain. Trimming took off 0 bases at V and 7 bases at J, with 13 bases between the two ends. Looked up from germline, CDR1 is SGHRS and CDR2 is YFSETQ. This CDR3 is 15 amino acids long. The chain's CDR3 is CASSLEVALGGELFF. DNA for the CDR3: TGCGCCAGCAGCTTGGAGGTCGCGTTGGGCGGGGAGCTGTTTTTT. Variable domain in full (rest from reference TRBV5-1 and TRBJ2-2): KAGVTQTPRYLIKTRGQQVTLSCSPISGHRSVSWYQQTPGQGLQFLFEYFSETQRNKGNFPGRFSGRQFSNSRSEMNVSTLELGDSALYLCASSLEVALGGELFFGEGSRLTVL.

The rearrangement links TRBV6-1 to TRBJ2-5, with 8 nucleotides matching TRBD1. CDR1 is MNHNS and CDR2 is SASEGT in the germline V gene. This CDR3 contains 14 residues. The trim removed 4 bases at V and 4 bases at J, leaving 5 bases unmatched. CDR3 amino acids: CASSGGTGGETQYF. The CDR3 DNA sequence: TGTGCCAGCAGTGGGGGGACAGGAGGAGAGACCCAGTACTTC.

A single count supports this clone. This chain connects TRBV5-6 to TRBJ2-2, with 11 nucleotides matching TRBD2. With V trimmed by 3 bases and J by 7 bases, 5 bases remained unmatched. Germline V gene sequence: CDR1 SGHDT, CDR2 YYEEEE. The CDR3 has 15 residues. The CDR3, as DNA: TGTGCCAGCAGCTCTCTAGCGGGGGGAAGCGGGGAGCTGTTTTTT. Protein product: CASSSLAGGSGELFF. Complete variable domain (other parts from reference TRBV5-6 and TRBJ2-2): DAGVTQSPTHLIKTRGQQVTLRCSPKSGHDTVSWYQQALGQGPQFIFQYYEEEERQRGNFPDRFSGHQFPNYSSELNVNALLLGDSALYLCASSSLAGGSGELFFGEGSRLTVL.

V is TRBV28 and J is TRBJ1-2; 8 bases are shared with TRBD1. The germline CDR1 and CDR2 sequences are MDHEN and SYDVKM. The V segment lost 6 bases and the J segment 7 bases; nucleotides outside the gene matches: 10. The CDR3 runs to 14 residues. DNA of the CDR3: TGTGCCAGCAGGGGACAGGTAGTTTCCGGTGGCTACACCTTC. Amino acid sequence: CASRGQVVSGGYTF.

This chain links TRBV12-5 with TRBJ2-3, with 9 positions matching TRBD2. The CDR3 totals 15 residues. The V segment lost 5 bases and the J segment 6 bases; nucleotides outside the gene matches: 9. Germline V gene sequence: CDR1 LGHNT, CDR2 FRNRAP. CDR3 region: CASGMERGALDTQYF. CDR3 coding DNA: TGTGCTAGTGGTATGGAGCGGGGGGCCCTTGATACGCAGTATTTT.

This chain joins TRBV10-2 and TRBJ2-5; D is ambiguous. CDR3 length equals 12 residues. Looked up from germline, CDR1 is WSHSY and CDR2 is SAAADI. Trimming shortened V by 6 bases and J by 5 bases, and 10 bases separated the two germline ends. CDR3 in DNA: TGCGCCAGCAGCGGGCCTCTCGAGACCCAGTACTTC. Amino acids: CASSGPLETQYF.

This clone was counted a few times. CDR3 sequence: CASMGTGIRNEQFF. CDR3 nucleotides: TGTGCCAGTATGGGGACAGGGATAAGGAATGAGCAGTTCTTC. The chain recombines TRBV19 with TRBJ2-1; 9 nucleotides agree with TRBD1. V was pared by 7 bases and J by 7 bases, with 8 bases of the junction left unmatched. Germline V gene lookup returns CDR1 LNHDA and CDR2 SQIVND (reference sequence). There are 14 residues in the CDR3.

The CDR3 loop is CASSLVASFYNEQFF. The CDR3, as DNA: TGTGCCAGCAGCTTAGTGGCCAGCTTCTACAATGAGCAGTTCTTC. J is TRBJ2-1 and V is TRBV11-2; no firm D call. CDR1 is SGHAT, CDR2 FQNNGV, per germline. The V and J ends lost 1 base and 3 bases respectively, with 10 bases between them. This CDR3 contains 15 residues.

V and J are TRBV11-2 and TRBJ2-7; weak D call: TRBD1 (5 bases). V was cut by 5 bases and J by 0 bases, with 5 bases left in between. Germline CDR1 reads SGHAT; CDR2 reads FQNNGV. This CDR3 region has 12 residues. The CDR3 DNA reads as TGTGCCAGCAGCCAGGGCTCCTACGAGCAGTACTTC. Translated: CASSQGSYEQYF.

V is TRBV7-2 and J is TRBJ1-1; a possible D gene is TRBD1 (6 bases). The CDR3 is 12 residues long. V gave up 4 bases and J gave up 8 bases, with 11 bases separating them. CDR1 and CDR2 (germline): SGHTA, FQGNSA. As DNA, the CDR3 is TGTGCCAGCAGCTACAGAGGGGGGGAAGCTTTCTTT. It is translated as CASSYRGGEAFF. The variable domain in full, with the rest retrieved from reference TRBV7-2 and TRBJ1-1, is GAGVSQSPSNKVTEKGKDVELRCDPISGHTALYWYRQSLGQGLEFLIYFQGNSAPDKSGLPSDRFSAERTGGSVSTLTIQRTQQEDSAVYLCASSYRGGEAFFGQGTRLTVV.

The V and J genes are TRBV5-5 and TRBJ1-5, with D unclear. Trimming cost V 1 base and J 7 bases, with 6 bases left between them. The CDR3 is 12 amino acids. Germline V gene lookup returns CDR1 SGHKS and CDR2 YYEKEE (reference sequence). The CDR3 loop is CASSLLGQPQHF. CDR3 bases: TGTGCCAGCAGCTTGTTAGGGCAGCCCCAGCATTTT.

CDR3 in DNA: TGTGCCAGCAGCTTTGAGCATTTTGGCGGGACAAAGAGCACAGATACGCAGTATTTT. Its protein is CASSFEHFGGTKSTDTQYF. This chain uses TRBV5-5 with TRBJ2-3; either TRBD1 or TRBD2 may fit D (6 bases each). V was pared by 2 bases and J by 0 bases, with 22 bases between. The CDR3 runs to 19 residues. Germline assignment: CDR1 SGHKS and CDR2 YYEKEE (reference sequence).

This chain connects TRBV6-5 to TRBJ1-1, with a possible D match to TRBD1 (5 bases). The germline V and J ends were trimmed by 2 bases and 0 bases, with 7 bases remaining between them. The CDR3 has 14 residues. Germline V gene sequence: CDR1 MNHEY, CDR2 SVGAGI. The CDR3 sequence: CASSYGRVNTEAFF. The CDR3 DNA follows: TGTGCCAGCAGTTACGGCAGGGTGAACACTGAAGCTTTCTTT.

The rearrangement links TRBV19 to TRBJ2-2, with D perhaps matching TRBD2 (7 bases). Germline V CDR1 and CDR2: LNHDA, SQIVND (reference sequence). V dropped 7 bases and J dropped 0 bases, with 21 bases sitting between them. CDR3 length: 18 residues. CDR3 sequence: CASTPSGGGVTNTGELFF. As DNA, the CDR3 is TGTGCCAGTACCCCCTCAGGAGGGGGGGTAACGAACACCGGGGAGCTGTTTTTT.

V gene TRBV5-1 combines with J gene TRBJ2-3; the match to TRBD2 covers 9 bases. The CDR3 contains 15 residues. Looked up from germline, CDR1 is SGHRS and CDR2 is YFSETQ. With 2 bases clipped from V and 5 bases from J, the junction kept 6 bases outside the gene matches. This CDR3 reads CASSFGGGDGDTQYF. The CDR3 nucleotides read TGCGCCAGCAGCTTCGGCGGGGGGGACGGAGATACGCAGTATTTT. The full variable domain, its missing parts supplied by reference TRBV5-1 and TRBJ2-3, is KAGVTQTPRYLIKTRGQQVTLSCSPISGHRSVSWYQQTPGQGLQFLFEYFSETQRNKGNFPGRFSGRQFSNSRSEMNVSTLELGDSALYLCASSFGGGDGDTQYFGPGTRLTVL.

Only a few counts were recorded for this clone. The V and J genes are TRBV5-1 and TRBJ1-1, with 7 bases that match TRBD1. The CDR3 sequence is 14 residues long. Per germline, CDR1 SGHRS and CDR2 YFSETQ. V lost 0 bases and J lost 4; bases outside the gene matches: 3. The CDR3 loop is CASSLDRGGTEAFF. The CDR3 coding sequence is TGCGCCAGCAGCTTGGACAGGGGTGGCACTGAAGCTTTCTTT.

The CDR3 loop is CASSLAGRETQYF. CDR3 nucleotide sequence: TGTGCCAGCAGCTTAGCGGGGAGAGAGACCCAGTACTTC. The chain uses TRBV13 and TRBJ2-5; a weak D match, TRBD2 (5 bases). The ends were cut back, 1 base at V and 4 bases at J, with 7 bases in the middle. Germline CDR1 PRHDT, CDR2 FYEKMQ (reference sequence). The CDR3 spans 13 residues.

V gene TRBV18 combines with J gene TRBJ1-1; 8 bases match TRBD1. The V gene end was trimmed by 5 bases and the J gene end by 0 bases; junction bases not matched to a gene: 14. The CDR3 length is 18 residues. Germline assignment: CDR1 KGHSH and CDR2 LQKENI. The CDR3 loop is CASSDRTGTSILNTEAFF. The CDR3 DNA is TGTGCCAGCTCAGACCGGACAGGGACTAGTATCCTGAACACTGAAGCTTTCTTT.

This rearrangement joins TRBV27 to TRBJ1-2; 9 bases fit TRBD1. The ends lost 6 bases at V and 7 bases at J; junction bases unmatched: 6. The CDR3 is 13 amino acids. The germline V gene encodes CDR1 MNHEY and CDR2 SMNVEV (reference sequence). CDR3 sequence reads: CASRRDREGGYTF. DNA for the CDR3: TGTGCCAGCAGGAGGGACAGGGAGGGTGGCTACACCTTC.

V usage is TRBV7-7 and J usage is TRBJ2-2; D is tentatively TRBD1 or TRBD2 (5 bases each). The CDR3 spans 16 residues. Trimming removed 4 bases at V and 2 bases at J, with 14 bases between. Per germline, CDR1 SSHAT and CDR2 FNYEAQ (reference sequence). The CDR3 nucleotides are TGTGCCAGCAGCTCCAACCCGGGACGAAACACCGGGGAGCTGTTTTTT. This gives the protein CASSSNPGRNTGELFF.

This chain uses TRBV7-3 with TRBJ1-2; D may be TRBD1 (5 bases). CDR1 is SGHTA, CDR2 FQGTGA, per germline. V was pared by 4 bases and J by 0 bases, with 12 bases between. The CDR3 totals 15 residues. The DNA for the CDR3 is TGTGCCAGCAGCTCGGGACCGCTAGCTAACTATGGCTACACCTTC. Its translation is CASSSGPLANYGYTF.